The clone carrying this T cell receptor beta chain has a single count. The antigen is not known. The data derive from a study of neoadjuvant nivolumab and ipilimumab in lung cancer. Study results and caveats: A small number of samples were TCR sequenced. Only a single major-pathologic-response sample was available for clonality analysis. Compared with tumor-adjacent uninvolved lung, resected tumors showed greater richness and clonality.

The repertoire was sequenced with immunoSEQ multiplex PCR; TCRdb's copy has only in-frame clones and lacks some. The sample has tens of thousands of clones, nearly 90% seen once. This CDR3 has 14 amino acids. Looked up from germline, CDR1 is MNHEY and CDR2 is SMNVEV (reference sequence). V gave up 10 bases and J gave up 3 bases, with 15 bases separating them. The source material was peripheral blood, sampled before neoadjuvant nivolumab, alone or with ipilimumab. The chain uses TRBV27 and TRBJ2-2; TRBD1 might be the D (6 bases). The TCR comes from an adult with non-small cell lung cancer. The CDR3 spells CATKWTVYTGELFF. In DNA form, the CDR3 reads TGTGCCACCAAATGGACAGTCTACACCGGGGAGCTGTTTTTT.